The subject of this entry is one T cell receptor (beta chain). No antigen is known for it. No per-base quality is available; no much larger clone lies one base away. This sample is drawn from a study of T cell responses to AZD1222 COVID-19 vaccine (dated by TCRdb to about 2021). Background for the entire study: A total of approximately 250 trial participants underwent TCR sequencing, of whom some 200 had received two doses of AZD1222 and around 25 had received two doses of the MenACWY control vaccine. Trial participants were enrolled into age subgroups of 18-55, 56-69 and 70-plus years, which contained about 150, 27 and 61 TCR-sequenced participants, respectively. The study at large found these results: Conclusions about previously exposed vaccinees are limited, since just 5 or 6 AZD1222 recipients were seropositive for SARS-CoV-2 at baseline. Reportedly, almost half of the unique spike-specific TCRs recognized epitopes lying outside the regions that are mutated in the B.1.351 and B.1.1.7 variants. Participants were mostly white British, with more females than males. The authors suggested clonal diversity may have been underestimated. Spike-specific TCR breadth and depth rose significantly after two AZD1222 doses compared with day 0 and with MenACWY recipients. CD4 TCRs associated with the vaccine covered the entire spike protein, and the dominant responses were in regions 160-218 and 743-854. No day 14 peak-response samples were available, so repertoires were characterized only after the peak T cell response. The 56-69-year group was small, and its depth increase did not reach significance, likely because of low power.

The germline V gene supplies CDR1 SGHRS and CDR2 YFSETQ. The germline V end is reduced by 3 bases and the J end by 7 bases; junction bases left unmatched: 8. Inclusive of the bounding cysteine and phenylalanine, the CDR3 is 15 residues long. The read is trimmed to its CDR3 DNA, 45 bases read in frame from base 1. In the paper's terms, the time point label means: about 28 days (+/-7) after the second vaccine dose. AZD1222 recipients given second doses at about 4 weeks or at about 12 weeks were pooled, since spike-specific TCR depth and breadth were not found to differ between the two schedules. Vaccinee samples were obtained from the UK trials COV001 and COV002, which included a single-blind randomized controlled phase 2/3 trial of AZD1222 (ChAdOx1 nCoV-19) in healthy adults. For TCRbeta chain sequencing, PBMC samples from trial participants were taken at day 0 and at day 28 after the second dose.

The CDR3 regions of human TCRbeta chains were analyzed by immunosequencing. As for how the authors treated the data: Repertoire TCRs were matched against a reference library of SARS-CoV-2-specific TCRs generated with the MIRA antigen-specificity platform. Breadth was defined as the fraction of unique TCRs that were SARS-CoV-2-associated, and depth was defined as the fraction of total T cells that were SARS-CoV-2-associated. Using the MIRA data, each spike-specific TCR was assigned both to the spike region to which the TCR was reactive and to a CD4 or CD8 class. Log10-transformed breadth and depth values were compared by one-way ANOVA with Sidak's multiple comparisons tests. TCRdb re-hosts the immuneACCESS table, in-frame sequences only. Its copies lack some clones; in the studies checked, an unresolved V gene accounts for under half of them, and the cause for the rest is not known. The V and J calls and clone size were taken over from that table, and D and trimming were inferred from the DNA. This sample is represented by some 180,000 clones; approximately 90% of them were singletons. The top ten constitute about 1.7% of the sample.

The source of this sequence is an adult who received the AZD1222 COVID-19 vaccine. Sequencing was performed on peripheral blood, taken 28 days after the second AZD1222 dose. The sequence is built from TRBV5-1 and TRBJ2-1, with 9 middle bases fitting TRBD1. The DNA sequence reads TGCGCCAGCAGCTCCCGGGACAGGGTACGTAATGAGCAGTTCTTC. This yields the protein CASSSRDRVRNEQFF.